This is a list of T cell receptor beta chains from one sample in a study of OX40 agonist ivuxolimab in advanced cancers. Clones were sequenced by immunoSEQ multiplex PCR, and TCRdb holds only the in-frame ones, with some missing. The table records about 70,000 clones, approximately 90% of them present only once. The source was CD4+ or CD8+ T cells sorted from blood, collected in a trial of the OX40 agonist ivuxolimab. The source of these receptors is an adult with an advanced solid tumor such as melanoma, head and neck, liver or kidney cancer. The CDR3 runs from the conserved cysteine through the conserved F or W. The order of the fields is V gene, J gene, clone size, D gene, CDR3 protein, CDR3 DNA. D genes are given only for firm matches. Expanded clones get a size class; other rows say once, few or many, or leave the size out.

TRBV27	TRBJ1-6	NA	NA	CASRLLDRNSPLHF	TGTGCCAGCAGATTACTCGACAGAAATTCACCCCTCCACTTT
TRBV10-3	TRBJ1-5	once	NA	CAISSRSLEGQPQHF	TGTGCCATCAGTTCGCGGTCCCTGGAGGGTCAGCCCCAGCATTTT
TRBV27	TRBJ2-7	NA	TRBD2	CASSLASGVSYEQYF	TGTGCCAGCAGTCTCGCTAGCGGGGTATCCTACGAGCAGTACTTC
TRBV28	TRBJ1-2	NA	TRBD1	CASSRGQADYGYTF	TGTGCCAGCAGTCGTGGACAGGCGGATTATGGCTACACCTTC
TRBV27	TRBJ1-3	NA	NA	CASRERSSGNTIYF	TGTGCCAGCAGAGAGAGAAGCTCTGGAAACACCATATATTTT
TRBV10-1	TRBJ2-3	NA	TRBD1	CASSESPTGDLTDTQYF	TGCGCCAGCAGTGAGTCCCCGACAGGGGATCTCACAGATACGCAGTATTTT
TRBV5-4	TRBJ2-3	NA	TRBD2	CASSSTSGVADTQYF	TGTGCCAGCAGCTCAACTAGCGGGGTTGCAGATACGCAGTATTTT
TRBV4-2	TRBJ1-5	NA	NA	CASSQDLQVPPQHF	TGTGCCAGCAGCCAAGATTTGCAGGTTCCGCCTCAGCATTTT
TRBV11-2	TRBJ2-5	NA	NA	CASSLSWGPSETQYF	TGTGCCAGCAGCTTATCCTGGGGGCCCTCGGAGACCCAGTACTTC
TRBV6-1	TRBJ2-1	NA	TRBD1	CASSEGLNRGIGNEQFF	TGTGCCAGCAGTGAAGGATTAAACAGGGGAATTGGTAATGAGCAGTTCTTC
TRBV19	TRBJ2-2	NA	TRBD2	CASRKPGLAVTGELFF	TGTGCCAGTAGGAAACCGGGACTAGCGGTCACCGGGGAGCTGTTTTTT
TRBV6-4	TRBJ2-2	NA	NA	CASSLGGGRGTGELFF	TGTGCCAGCAGCCTCGGAGGGGGGCGAGGAACCGGGGAGCTGTTTTTT
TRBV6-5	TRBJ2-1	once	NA	CASSRTSNNEQFF	TGTGCCAGCAGTCGAACTAGTAACAATGAGCAGTTCTTC
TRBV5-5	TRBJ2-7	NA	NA	CASSRTARAGSGSYEQYF	TGTGCCAGCAGCCGGACCGCGAGAGCCGGCTCGGGCTCCTACGAGCAGTACTTC
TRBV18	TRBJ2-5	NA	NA	CASSPNYQETQYF	TGTGCCAGCTCACCAAACTACCAAGAGACCCAGTACTTC
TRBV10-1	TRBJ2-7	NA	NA	CASSDSRPPLNRSYEQYF	TGCGCCAGCAGTGATTCCCGCCCTCCTCTTAACCGTTCCTACGAGCAGTACTTC
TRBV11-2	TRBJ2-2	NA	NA	CASSLYQAGELFF	TGTGCCAGCAGCTTATATCAGGCCGGGGAGCTGTTTTTT
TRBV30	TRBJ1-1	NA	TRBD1	CAWSGKPGQGLTEAFF	TGTGCCTGGAGCGGCAAACCGGGACAGGGATTGACTGAAGCTTTCTTT
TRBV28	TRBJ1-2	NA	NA	CASSGGGLQNYGYTF	TGTGCCAGCAGTGGGGGGGGCCTCCAAAACTATGGCTACACCTTC
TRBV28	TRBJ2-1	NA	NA	CASSSYNEQFF	TGTGCCAGCAGTTCATACAATGAGCAGTTCTTC
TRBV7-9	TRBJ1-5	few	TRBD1	CASSLGQGQPQHF	TGTGCCAGCAGCTTGGGACAGGGCCAGCCCCAGCATTTT
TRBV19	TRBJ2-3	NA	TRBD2	CASSLTSGADTQYF	TGTGCCAGTAGTTTAACTAGCGGAGCGGATACGCAGTATTTT
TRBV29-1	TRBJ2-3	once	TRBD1	CSVRIRTGHTQYF	TGCAGCGTCCGAATCAGGACAGGGCATACGCAGTATTTT
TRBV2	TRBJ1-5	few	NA	CASSENGRNQPQHF	TGTGCCAGCAGTGAAAACGGGAGGAATCAGCCCCAGCATTTT
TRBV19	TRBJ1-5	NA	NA	CASSRNGNQPQHF	TGTGCCAGTAGTAGAAATGGCAATCAGCCCCAGCATTTT
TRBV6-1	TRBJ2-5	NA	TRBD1	CASNPDRATPETQYF	TGTGCCAGCAACCCGGACAGGGCGACGCCCGAGACCCAGTACTTC
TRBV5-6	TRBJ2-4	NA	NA	CASSLAYGSSYF	TGTGCCAGCAGCTTGGCCTATGGGTCTTCATACTTC
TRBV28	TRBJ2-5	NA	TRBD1	CASSFIPGQGQETQYF	TGTGCCAGCAGTTTTATACCGGGACAGGGACAAGAGACCCAGTACTTC
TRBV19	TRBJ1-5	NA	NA	CASSALRGPQVQGPQHF	TGTGCCAGTAGTGCCCTCCGGGGCCCTCAGGTGCAGGGGCCCCAGCATTTT
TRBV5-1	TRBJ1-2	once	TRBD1	CASSGAGGEGGYTF	TGCGCCAGCAGCGGGGCAGGGGGCGAAGGCGGCTACACCTTC
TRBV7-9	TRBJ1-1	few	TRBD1	CASSLGTGETEAFF	TGTGCCAGCAGCTTAGGGACAGGGGAGACTGAAGCTTTCTTT
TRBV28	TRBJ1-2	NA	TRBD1	CASSPTGGGGYTF	TGTGCCAGCAGCCCAACAGGGGGGGGTGGCTACACCTTC
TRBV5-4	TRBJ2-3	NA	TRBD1	CASSFSGQGTDTQYF	TGTGCCAGCAGCTTTAGCGGACAGGGGACAGATACGCAGTATTTT
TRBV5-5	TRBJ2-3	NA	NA	CASSLGPSRYTQYF	TGTGCCAGCAGCTTGGGTCCCTCGAGGTATACGCAGTATTTT
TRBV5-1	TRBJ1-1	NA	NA	CASSLQGMNTEAFF	TGCGCCAGCAGCTTGCAGGGGATGAACACTGAAGCTTTCTTT
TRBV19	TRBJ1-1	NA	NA	CASSTQGSRAEAFF	TGTGCCAGTAGTACGCAGGGCTCGAGGGCTGAAGCTTTCTTT
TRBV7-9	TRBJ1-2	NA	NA	CASSLDVTYRVGGYTF	TGTGCCAGCAGCTTAGACGTTACGTACAGGGTGGGAGGCTACACCTTC
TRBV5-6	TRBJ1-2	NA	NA	CASSLGGEGSGYTF	TGTGCCAGCAGCCTCGGGGGCGAAGGTAGCGGCTACACCTTC
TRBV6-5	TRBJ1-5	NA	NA	CASSYSGRYSNQPQHF	TGTGCCAGCAGTTACTCGGGACGGTATAGCAATCAGCCCCAGCATTTT
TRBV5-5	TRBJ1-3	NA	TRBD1	CASSRTGISSGNTIYF	TGTGCCAGCAGCCGGACAGGGATAAGCTCTGGAAACACCATATATTTT
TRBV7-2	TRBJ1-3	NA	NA	CASSLVPGVSSGNTIYF	TGTGCCAGCAGCTTAGTTCCCGGCGTTAGCTCTGGAAACACCATATATTTT
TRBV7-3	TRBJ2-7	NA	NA	CASSTGLLNDEQYF	TGTGCCAGCAGCACTGGCCTTCTTAACGACGAGCAGTACTTC
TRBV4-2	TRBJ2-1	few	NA	CASSQDLGIGEVFF	TGTGCCAGCAGCCAAGACCTGGGTATTGGCGAGGTGTTCTTC